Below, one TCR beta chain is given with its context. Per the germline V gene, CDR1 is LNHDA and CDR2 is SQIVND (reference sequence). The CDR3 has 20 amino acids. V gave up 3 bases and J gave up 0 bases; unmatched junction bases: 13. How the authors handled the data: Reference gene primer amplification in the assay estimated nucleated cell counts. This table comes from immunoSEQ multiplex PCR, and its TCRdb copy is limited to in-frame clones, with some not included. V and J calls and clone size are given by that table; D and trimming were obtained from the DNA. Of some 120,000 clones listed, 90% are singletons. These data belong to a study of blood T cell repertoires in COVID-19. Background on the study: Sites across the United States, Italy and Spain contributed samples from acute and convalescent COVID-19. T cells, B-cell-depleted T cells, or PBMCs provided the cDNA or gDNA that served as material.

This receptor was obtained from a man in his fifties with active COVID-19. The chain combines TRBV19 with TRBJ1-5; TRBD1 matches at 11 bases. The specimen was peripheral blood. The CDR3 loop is CASSMVSGTGGLYSNQPQHF. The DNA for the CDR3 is TGTGCCAGTAGTATGGTAAGCGGGACAGGGGGTCTTTATAGCAATCAGCCCCAGCATTTT.